This record looks at one T cell receptor beta chain sequence and its context. From the RT-PCR reads, TCRdb called clonotypes with MiXCR, one entry per CDR3 protein. Of about 680,000 distinct CDR3 sequences listed, 12% to 15% are singletons. Germline-derived CDR1 and CDR2 are SGHTA and FQGNSA. The CDR3 loop spans 15 amino acids. The V end lost 1 base, the J end lost 4 bases, and 14 bases lay between the germline ends. This TCR was recovered from a female donor in good health, serving as a healthy control. The sample comprised memory CD4+ T cells from blood. The V call is TRBV7-2, the J call TRBJ2-7, with D uncertain. CDR3 sequence (DNA): TGTGCCAGCAGCTTAGGGGCAAACGCGGAATACGAGCAGTACTTC. Protein sequence: CASSLGANAEYEQYF. Full variable domain (outside the CDR3, taken from reference TRBV7-2 and TRBJ2-7): GAGVSQSPSNKVTEKGKDVELRCDPISGHTALYWYRQSLGQGLEFLIYFQGNSAPDKSGLPSDRFSAERTGGSVSTLTIQRTQQEDSAVYLCASSLGANAEYEQYFGPGTRLTVT.